The 6 T cell receptor beta chains below come from one sample, sequenced in a study of T cells after yellow fever vaccination (dated by TCRdb to about 2019). The method was 5' RACE. TCRdb lists the instrument as Illumina NovaSeq 6000. The public sequencing data were trimmed at Q25 with fastp and processed into clonotypes with MiXCR by TCRdb, which kept only in-frame beta chains. All rows with the same CDR3 protein become a single entry with the most common DNA and genes. The sample table contains hundreds of thousands of distinct CDR3 sequences; only one count was recorded for around 19% of them. Clones ranked in the top ten supply over 15% of the sample. Reading the label with the study, this specimen's treatment or condition is: live attenuated yellow fever vaccine strain. Sequencing was performed on PBMCs, taken before the yellow fever booster vaccination. These receptors all come from a man younger than 35 who received the YFV17D yellow fever vaccine.

The V and J genes are TRBV6-2 or TRBV6-3 and TRBJ2-3, with 13 bases lining up with TRBD2. The CDR3 length is 19 residues. Per the germline V gene, CDR1 is MNHEY and CDR2 is SVGEGT. J was trimmed by 0 bases and V by 2 bases; bases with no gene match: 8. CDR3 DNA sequence: TGTGCCAGCAGTTACCCAACTAGCGGGGGGGCGAAGAGCACAGATACGCAGTATTTT. Translated: CASSYPTSGGAKSTDTQYF.

A few counts support this clonotype. The genes are TRBV10-3 and TRBJ2-7; TRBD1 agrees at 7 bases. The junction had 3 bases not matched to a gene; V was cut back by 0 bases and J by 1 base. Looked up from germline, CDR1 is ENHRY and CDR2 is SYGVKD. This CDR3 is 15 amino acids long. CDR3 bases: TGTGCCATCAGTGAGTCGGGGGACAGTTCCTACGAGCAGTACTTC. This sequence encodes CAISESGDSSYEQYF.

This clonotype was picked up a small number of times. This rearrangement joins TRBV5-1 to TRBJ1-3, with 10 bases lining up with TRBD1. V gave up 4 bases and J gave up 0 bases; unmatched junction bases: 4. The CDR3 sequence is 16 residues long. The V gene's germline CDR1 is SGHRS and CDR2 YFSETQ. CDR3 sequence reads: CASSSDRGPSGNTIYF. As DNA, the CDR3 is TGCGCCAGCAGCAGCGACAGGGGGCCCTCTGGAAACACCATATATTTT.

This clonotype was recorded a few times. The chain is built from TRBV10-3 and TRBJ1-2; D is uncertain. Per germline, CDR1 ENHRY and CDR2 SYGVKD. Trimming took off 3 bases at V and 7 bases at J, with 21 bases between the two ends. CDR3 size: 16 residues. DNA of the CDR3: TGTGCCATCAGTGACGCGTCCAAGGTCGCGTTCGCTGGCTACACCTTC. Translated: CAISDASKVAFAGYTF.

This clonotype turned up a few times. The rearrangement joins TRBV6-5 to TRBJ2-1, with 7 bases that match TRBD1. The V gene end was trimmed by 5 bases and the J gene end by 8 bases; junction bases not matched to a gene: 12. CDR1 MNHEY and CDR2 SVGAGI come from the germline V gene. The CDR3 runs 15 residues. This CDR3 is CASSPQGNSRDEQFF. In DNA form, the CDR3 reads TGTGCCAGCAGTCCACAGGGGAATAGCAGGGATGAGCAGTTCTTC.

This clonotype appeared a few times. This sequence joins TRBV29-1 and TRBJ2-7; possible D gene TRBD1, 5 bases. From germline, CDR1 is SQVTM and CDR2 ANQGSEA. The CDR3 loop spans 12 amino acids. V was clipped by 5 bases and J by 6 bases, with 14 bases between them. CDR3 sequence: CSVLHRIGEQYV. CDR3 in DNA: TGCAGCGTTCTGCACAGGATCGGCGAGCAGTACGTC.